The source of this T cell receptor beta chain is a study of blood T cell repertoires in COVID-19. Turning to the study itself: Samples came from the United States, Italy and Spain, spanning acute and convalescent COVID-19. PBMCs, B-cell-depleted T cells, or T cells provided the cDNA or gDNA that made up the material.

How the authors handled the data: Amplification of reference gene primers provided the estimated nucleated cell counts. Clones were sequenced by immunoSEQ multiplex PCR, and TCRdb holds only the in-frame ones, with some missing. V and J calls and clone size are given by that table; D and trimming were obtained from the DNA. Among 65,000 to 70,000 clones listed, about 86% were seen once. This CDR3 has 16 amino acids. Germline CDR1 and CDR2: SGHTA and FQGTGA. V lost 3 bases and J lost 6, with 17 bases in between. The sequence was collected from a woman aged 55-70 years with acute or convalescent COVID-19. The chain combines TRBV7-3 with TRBJ2-2; the D gene is possibly TRBD1 (6 bases). What was sequenced was peripheral blood. The DNA for the CDR3 is TGTGCCAGCAGCTTTTGGGGGCGAGGGCAACCCGGGGAGCTGTTTTTT. Its protein is CASSFWGRGQPGELFF.